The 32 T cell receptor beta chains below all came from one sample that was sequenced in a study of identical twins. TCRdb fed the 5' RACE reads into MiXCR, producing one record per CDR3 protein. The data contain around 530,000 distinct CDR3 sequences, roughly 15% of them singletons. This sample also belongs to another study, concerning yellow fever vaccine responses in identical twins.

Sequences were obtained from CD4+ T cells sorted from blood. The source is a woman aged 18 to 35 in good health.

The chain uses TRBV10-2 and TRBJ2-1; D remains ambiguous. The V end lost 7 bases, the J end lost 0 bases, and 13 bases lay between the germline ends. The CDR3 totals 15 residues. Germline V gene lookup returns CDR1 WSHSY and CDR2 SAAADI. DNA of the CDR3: TGCGCCAGCATCCCCAGTCCCCGCTCCTACAATGAGCAGTTCTTC. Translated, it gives CASIPSPRSYNEQFF.

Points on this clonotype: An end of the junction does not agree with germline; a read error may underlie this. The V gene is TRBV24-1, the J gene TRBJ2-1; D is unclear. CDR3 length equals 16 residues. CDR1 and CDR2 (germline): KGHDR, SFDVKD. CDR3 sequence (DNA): TGTGCCACCAGTGACCCGGGCCCAGGCTCCTACGATGAGCAGTTCTTC. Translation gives CATSDPGPGSYDEQFF.

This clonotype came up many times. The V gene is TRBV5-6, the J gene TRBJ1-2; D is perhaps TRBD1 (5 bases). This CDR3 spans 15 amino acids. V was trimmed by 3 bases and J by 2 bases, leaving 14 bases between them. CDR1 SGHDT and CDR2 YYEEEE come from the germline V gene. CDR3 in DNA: TGTGCCAGCAGCTCCGACGCAGGGAGGAACTATGGCTACACCTTC. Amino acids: CASSSDAGRNYGYTF.

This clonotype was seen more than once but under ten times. Written as DNA, the CDR3 is TGTGCCAGCAGCCAAGTGGGGGAGTCAGTATACGAGCAGTACTTC. Translating it yields CASSQVGESVYEQYF. The gene calls are TRBV4-2 and TRBJ2-7, with D perhaps TRBD1 or TRBD2 (5 bases each). This CDR3 region has 15 residues. Trimming pared 1 base from V and 4 bases from J, leaving 14 bases between. Germline values: CDR1 LGHNA, CDR2 YNFKEQ.

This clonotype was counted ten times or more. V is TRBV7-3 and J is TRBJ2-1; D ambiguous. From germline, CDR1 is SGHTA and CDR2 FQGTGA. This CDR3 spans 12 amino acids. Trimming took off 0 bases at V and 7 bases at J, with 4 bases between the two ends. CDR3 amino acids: CASSLTLNEQFF. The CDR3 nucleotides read TGTGCCAGCAGCTTAACTCTGAATGAGCAGTTCTTC.

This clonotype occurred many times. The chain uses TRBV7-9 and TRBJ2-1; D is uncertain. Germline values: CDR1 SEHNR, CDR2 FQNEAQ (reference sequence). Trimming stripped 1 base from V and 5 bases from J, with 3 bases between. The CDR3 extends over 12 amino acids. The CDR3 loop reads CASSLVDNEQFF. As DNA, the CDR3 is TGTGCCAGCAGCTTAGTGGACAATGAGCAGTTCTTC.

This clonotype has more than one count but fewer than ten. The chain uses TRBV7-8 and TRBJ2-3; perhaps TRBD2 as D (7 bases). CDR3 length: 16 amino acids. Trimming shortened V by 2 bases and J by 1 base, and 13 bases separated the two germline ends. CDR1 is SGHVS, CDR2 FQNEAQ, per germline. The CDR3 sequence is CASSLSSGTRTDTQYF. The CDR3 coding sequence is TGTGCCAGCAGCTTATCCAGCGGGACACGCACAGATACGCAGTATTTT. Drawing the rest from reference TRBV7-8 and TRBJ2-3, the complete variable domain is GAGVSQSPRYKVAKRGQDVALRCDPISGHVSLFWYQQALGQGPEFLTYFQNEAQLDKSGLPSDRFFAERPEGSVSTLKIQRTQQEDSAVYLCASSLSSGTRTDTQYFGPGTRLTVL.

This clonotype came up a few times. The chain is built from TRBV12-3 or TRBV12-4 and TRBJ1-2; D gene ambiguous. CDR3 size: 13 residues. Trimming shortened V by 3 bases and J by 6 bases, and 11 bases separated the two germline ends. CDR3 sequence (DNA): TGTGCCAGCAGTTTGCGGAATTTACATGGCTACACCTTC. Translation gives CASSLRNLHGYTF.

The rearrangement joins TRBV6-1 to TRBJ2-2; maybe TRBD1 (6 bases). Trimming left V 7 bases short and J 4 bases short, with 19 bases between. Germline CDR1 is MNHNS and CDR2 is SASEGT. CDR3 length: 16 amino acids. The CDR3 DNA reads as TGTGCCAGCACAACAGGGCCCGGGACACTCACCGGGGAGCTGTTTTTT. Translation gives CASTTGPGTLTGELFF.

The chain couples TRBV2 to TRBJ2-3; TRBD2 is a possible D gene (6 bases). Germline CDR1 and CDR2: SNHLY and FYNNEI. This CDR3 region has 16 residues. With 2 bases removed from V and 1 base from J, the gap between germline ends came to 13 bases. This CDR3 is CASSELASAGTDTQYF. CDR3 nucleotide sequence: TGTGCCAGCAGTGAATTGGCTAGCGCCGGCACAGATACGCAGTATTTT.

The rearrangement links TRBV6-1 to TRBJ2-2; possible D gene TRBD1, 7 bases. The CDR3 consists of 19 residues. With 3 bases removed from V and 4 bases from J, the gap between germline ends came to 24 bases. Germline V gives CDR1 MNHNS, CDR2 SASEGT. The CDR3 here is CASSDIGVGGQPGTGELFF. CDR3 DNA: TGTGCCAGCAGTGATATAGGCGTGGGGGGACAGCCGGGCACCGGGGAGCTGTTTTTT.

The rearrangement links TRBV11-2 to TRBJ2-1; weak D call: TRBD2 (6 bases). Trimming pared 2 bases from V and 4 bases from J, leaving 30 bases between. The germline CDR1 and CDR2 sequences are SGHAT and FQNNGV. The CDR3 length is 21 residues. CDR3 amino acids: CASSLRESVGSGRRLYNEQFF. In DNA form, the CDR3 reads TGTGCCAGCAGCTTACGAGAGAGTGTAGGTAGCGGACGAAGGTTATACAATGAGCAGTTCTTC.

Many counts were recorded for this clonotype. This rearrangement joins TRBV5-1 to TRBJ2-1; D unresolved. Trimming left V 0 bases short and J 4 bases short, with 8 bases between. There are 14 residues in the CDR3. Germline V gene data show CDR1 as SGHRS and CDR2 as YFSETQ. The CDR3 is CASSLDAVYNEQFF. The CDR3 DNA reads TGCGCCAGCAGCTTGGATGCGGTATACAATGAGCAGTTCTTC.

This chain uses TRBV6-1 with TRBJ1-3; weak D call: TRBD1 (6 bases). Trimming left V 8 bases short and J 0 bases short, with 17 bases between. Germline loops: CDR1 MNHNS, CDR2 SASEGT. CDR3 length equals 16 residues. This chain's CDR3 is CASSTGIPASGNTIYF. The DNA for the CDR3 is TGTGCCAGCTCCACAGGGATCCCTGCCTCTGGAAACACCATATATTTT.

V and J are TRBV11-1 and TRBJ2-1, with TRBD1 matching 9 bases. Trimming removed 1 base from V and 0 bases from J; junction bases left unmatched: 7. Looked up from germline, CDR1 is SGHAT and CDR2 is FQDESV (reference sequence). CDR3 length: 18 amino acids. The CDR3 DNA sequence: TGTGCCAGCAGCTTAGGCCGGGGACAGGGTATCTCCTACAATGAGCAGTTCTTC. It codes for CASSLGRGQGISYNEQFF.

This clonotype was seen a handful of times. CDR3 sequence reads: CSAIKGYEQFF. Here the CDR3 DNA reads TGCAGTGCTATAAAGGGGTATGAGCAGTTCTTC. The genes are TRBV20-1 and TRBJ2-1, with a tentative D call TRBD1 (5 bases). There are 11 residues in the CDR3. CDR1 is DFQATT and CDR2 is SNEGSKA in the germline V gene (reference sequence). The ends were cut back, 4 bases at V and 8 bases at J, with 9 bases in the middle.

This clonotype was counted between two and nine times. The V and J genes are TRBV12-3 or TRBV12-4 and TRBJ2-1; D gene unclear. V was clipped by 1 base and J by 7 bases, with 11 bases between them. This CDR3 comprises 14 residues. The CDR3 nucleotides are TGTGCCAGCAGTTTAGTCCCCGTTGGGAATGAGCAGTTCTTC. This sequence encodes CASSLVPVGNEQFF.

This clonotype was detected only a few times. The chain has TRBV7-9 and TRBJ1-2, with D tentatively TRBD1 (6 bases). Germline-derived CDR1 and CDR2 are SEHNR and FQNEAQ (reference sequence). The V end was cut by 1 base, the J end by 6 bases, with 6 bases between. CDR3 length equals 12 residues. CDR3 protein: CASSLGGHGYTF. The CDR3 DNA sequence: TGTGCCAGCAGCTTAGGGGGGCATGGCTACACCTTC.

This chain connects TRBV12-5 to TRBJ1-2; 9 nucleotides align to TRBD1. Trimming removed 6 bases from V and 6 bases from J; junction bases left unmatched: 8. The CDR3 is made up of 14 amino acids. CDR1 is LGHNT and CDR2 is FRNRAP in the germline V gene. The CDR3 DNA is TGTGCTAGTGGACTGACAGGGGGAGGAGATGGCTACACCTTC. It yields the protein CASGLTGGGDGYTF.

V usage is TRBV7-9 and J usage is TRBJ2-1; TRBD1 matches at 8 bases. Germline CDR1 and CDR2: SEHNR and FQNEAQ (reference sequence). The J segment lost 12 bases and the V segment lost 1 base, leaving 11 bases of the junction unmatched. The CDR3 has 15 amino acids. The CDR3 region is CASSLGDTGGQVQFF. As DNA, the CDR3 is TGTGCCAGCAGCTTAGGAGACACAGGGGGACAGGTGCAGTTCTTC.

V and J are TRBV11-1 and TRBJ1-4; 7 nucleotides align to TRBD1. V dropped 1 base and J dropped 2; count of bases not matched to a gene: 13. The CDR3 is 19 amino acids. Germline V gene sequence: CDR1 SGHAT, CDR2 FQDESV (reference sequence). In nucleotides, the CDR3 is TGTGCCAGCAGCTTAGTTGGTTTCAGGGGGGCGCAGACTAATGAAAAACTGTTTTTT. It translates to CASSLVGFRGAQTNEKLFF.

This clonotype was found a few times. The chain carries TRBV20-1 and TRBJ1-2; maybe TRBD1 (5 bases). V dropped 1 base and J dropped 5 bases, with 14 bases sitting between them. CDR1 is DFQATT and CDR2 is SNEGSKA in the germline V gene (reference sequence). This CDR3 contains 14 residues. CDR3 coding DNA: TGCAGTGCTAGAGCCGGGACGGGGGGTTATGGCTACACCTTC. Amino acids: CSARAGTGGYGYTF.

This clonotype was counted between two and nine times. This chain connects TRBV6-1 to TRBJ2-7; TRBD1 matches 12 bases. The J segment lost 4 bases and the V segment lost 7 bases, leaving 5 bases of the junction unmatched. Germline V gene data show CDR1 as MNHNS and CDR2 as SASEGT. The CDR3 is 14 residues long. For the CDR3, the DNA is TGTGCCAGCACCCCGGGACAGGGGGCGTACGAGCAGTACTTC. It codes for CASTPGQGAYEQYF.

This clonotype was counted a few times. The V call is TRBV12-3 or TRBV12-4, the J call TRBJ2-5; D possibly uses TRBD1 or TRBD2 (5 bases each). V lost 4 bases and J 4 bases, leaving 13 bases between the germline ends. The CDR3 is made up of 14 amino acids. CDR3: CASSSPGRGETQYF. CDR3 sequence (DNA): TGTGCCAGCAGTTCTCCGGGGCGAGGAGAGACCCAGTACTTC.

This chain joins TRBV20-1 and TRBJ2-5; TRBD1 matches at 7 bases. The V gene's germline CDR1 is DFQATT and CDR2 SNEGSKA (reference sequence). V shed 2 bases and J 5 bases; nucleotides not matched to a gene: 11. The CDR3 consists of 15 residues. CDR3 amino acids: CSARFAQGTGETQYF. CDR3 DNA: TGCAGTGCTAGATTCGCACAGGGGACCGGGGAGACCCAGTACTTC.

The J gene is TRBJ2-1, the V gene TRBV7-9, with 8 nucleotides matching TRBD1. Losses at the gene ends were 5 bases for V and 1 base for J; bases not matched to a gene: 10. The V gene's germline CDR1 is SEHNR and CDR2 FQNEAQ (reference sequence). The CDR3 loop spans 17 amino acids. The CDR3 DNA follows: TGTGCCAGCAGCCCTCGGACAGGGTTCGATTCCTACAATGAGCAGTTCTTC. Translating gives CASSPRTGFDSYNEQFF.

The CDR3 DNA is TGTGCCAGCTCACCGACAGTAGCGGGAGGGCTTCGTGAGCAGTTCTTC. Its protein product is CASSPTVAGGLREQFF. V gene TRBV18 combines with J gene TRBJ2-1, with 11 bases aligning to TRBD2. CDR1 is KGHSH and CDR2 is LQKENI in the germline V gene. With V trimmed by 3 bases and J by 9 bases, 10 bases remained unmatched. The CDR3 runs 16 residues.

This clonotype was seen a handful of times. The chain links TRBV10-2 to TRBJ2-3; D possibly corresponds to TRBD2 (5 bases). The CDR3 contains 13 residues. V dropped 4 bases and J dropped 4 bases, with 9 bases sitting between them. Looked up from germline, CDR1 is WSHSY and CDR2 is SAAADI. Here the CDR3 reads CASSVSSSDTQYF. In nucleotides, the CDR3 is TGCGCCAGCAGTGTTTCTAGCTCAGATACGCAGTATTTT.

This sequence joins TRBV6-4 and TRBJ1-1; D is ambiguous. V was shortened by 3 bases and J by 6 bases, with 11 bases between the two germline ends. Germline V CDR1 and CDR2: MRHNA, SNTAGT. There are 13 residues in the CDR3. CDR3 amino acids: CASSEEGIAEAFF. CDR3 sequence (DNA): TGTGCCAGCAGTGAGGAGGGAATCGCTGAAGCTTTCTTT.

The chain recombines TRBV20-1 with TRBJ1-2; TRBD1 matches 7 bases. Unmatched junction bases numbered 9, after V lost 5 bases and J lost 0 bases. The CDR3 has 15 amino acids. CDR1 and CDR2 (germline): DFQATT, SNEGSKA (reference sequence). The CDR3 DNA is TGCAGTGCTCGAGTACCAGGGGGAGCTAACTATGGCTACACCTTC. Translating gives CSARVPGGANYGYTF.

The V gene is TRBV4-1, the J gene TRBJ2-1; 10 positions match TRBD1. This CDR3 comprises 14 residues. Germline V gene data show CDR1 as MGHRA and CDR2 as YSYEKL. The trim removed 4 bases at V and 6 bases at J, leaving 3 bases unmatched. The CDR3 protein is CASSPGQGSNEQFF. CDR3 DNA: TGCGCCAGCAGCCCGGGACAGGGGAGCAATGAGCAGTTCTTC.

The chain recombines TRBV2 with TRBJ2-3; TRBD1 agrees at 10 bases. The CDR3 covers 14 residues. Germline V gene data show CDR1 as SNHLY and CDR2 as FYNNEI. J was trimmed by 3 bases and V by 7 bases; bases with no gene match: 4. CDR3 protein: CASTPDRGTDTQYF. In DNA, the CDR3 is TGTGCCAGCACCCCGGACAGGGGGACAGATACGCAGTATTTT.